The 15 T cell receptor beta chains given below trace back to one sample, sequenced in a study of glioma-infiltrating T cells. TCR alpha and beta CDR3 regions were amplified from RNA using iRepertoire nested multiplex PCR. TCRdb re-analysed the multiplex PCR reads in MiXCR, keeping a single row per CDR3 protein. The sample yields about 130,000 distinct CDR3 sequences, around 25% seen once. Input material: glioma tissue, nonneoplastic brain tissue, or PBMCs (not recorded which). Receptors originate from a human donor with low-grade glioma or glioblastoma, undergoing nonglioma brain surgery, or in good health (not recorded which).

The rearrangement uses TRBV7-2 and TRBJ2-1; TRBD1 matches 10 bases. The CDR3 sequence is 19 residues long. V shed 0 bases and J 4 bases; nucleotides not matched to a gene: 12. CDR1 and CDR2 from the germline V gene are SGHTA and FQGNSA. As DNA, the CDR3 is TGTGCCAGCAGCTTAGCTAGATTTCGGGGGACAGGGGAATACAATGAGCAGTTCTTC. Its protein is CASSLARFRGTGEYNEQFF.

There are a few counts of this clonotype. This chain connects TRBV24-1 to TRBJ2-5, with TRBD2 matching 9 bases. CDR3 length: 16 amino acids. V lost 3 bases to trimming and J lost 3 bases; unmatched junction nucleotides: 7. Per germline, CDR1 KGHDR and CDR2 SFDVKD. The CDR3 DNA reads as TGTGCCACCAGTGATCCCGCGAGGACTAGCGAAGAGACCCAGTACTTC. Translated: CATSDPARTSEETQYF.

This clonotype was observed a handful of times. The rearrangement joins TRBV20-1 to TRBJ2-3; 7 positions match TRBD2. The CDR3 is 15 residues long. The ends lost 5 bases at V and 4 bases at J; junction bases unmatched: 12. CDR1 DFQATT and CDR2 SNEGSKA come from the germline V gene (reference sequence). The CDR3 nucleotides read TGCAGTGCTCCTAGAGCCCTGGGGGGGGCAGATACGCAGTATTTT. Protein sequence: CSAPRALGGADTQYF.

There are many counts of this clonotype. V and J are TRBV12-3 or TRBV12-4 and TRBJ2-3; 11 bases line up with TRBD2. The CDR3 sequence is 17 residues long. V was pared by 6 bases and J by 6 bases, with 14 bases of the junction left unmatched. The CDR3, as DNA: TGTGCCAGCAGCCTTCCGACTAGCGGGGCGGCTGGGGATACGCAGTATTTT. Translating it yields CASSLPTSGAAGDTQYF.

This clonotype has just a few counts. The chain employs TRBV7-9 and TRBJ1-5; 9 positions agree with TRBD1. The V gene end was trimmed by 1 base and the J gene end by 5 bases; junction bases not matched to a gene: 6. From germline, CDR1 is SEHNR and CDR2 FQNEAQ (reference sequence). The CDR3 extends over 16 amino acids. This CDR3 is CASSLVWGQGDQPQHF. CDR3 sequence (DNA): TGTGCCAGCAGCTTAGTTTGGGGACAGGGAGATCAGCCCCAGCATTTT.

There are many counts of this clonotype. The chain employs TRBV6-1 and TRBJ2-1; D gene uncertain. V was cut by 4 bases and J by 9 bases, with 10 bases left in between. Germline CDR1 and CDR2: MNHNS and SASEGT. The CDR3 consists of 12 residues. This CDR3 is CASSAGLGEQFF. CDR3 coding DNA: TGTGCCAGCAGTGCCGGCCTCGGTGAGCAGTTCTTC.

This clonotype showed up many times. This chain joins TRBV20-1 and TRBJ1-1; D not certain. Germline V CDR1 and CDR2: DFQATT, SNEGSKA (reference sequence). V dropped 1 base and J dropped 1 base, with 10 bases sitting between them. The CDR3 consists of 14 residues. The CDR3 sequence: CSARVGHQNTEAFF. The CDR3 DNA reads TGCAGTGCTAGAGTAGGTCACCAGAACACTGAAGCTTTCTTT.

Remarks on this clonotype: The junction shows a germline mismatch at one end, possibly a read error. This chain uses TRBV3-1 with TRBJ2-3; no clear D. CDR3 length: 13 residues. CDR1 and CDR2 from the germline V gene are LGHDT and YNNKEL (reference sequence). The CDR3 coding sequence is TGTGCCAGCAGACAAGATCAGGAGTTCACGCAGTATTTT. This codes for CASRQDQEFTQYF.

The table lists this clonotype with many counts. The chain uses TRBV20-1 and TRBJ2-3; 13 bases agree with TRBD2. The CDR3 covers 17 residues. Germline-derived CDR1 and CDR2 are DFQATT and SNEGSKA (reference sequence). V gave up 1 base and J gave up 3 bases; unmatched junction bases: 7. CDR3 in DNA: TGCAGTGCTAGAGTTCGGGGACTAGCGGGGCGGACAGATACGCAGTATTTT. This encodes CSARVRGLAGRTDTQYF.

Points on this clonotype: Compared with germline, one end of the junction differs, possibly owing to a read error. This chain links TRBV5-5 with TRBJ2-3; 9 nucleotides align to TRBD1. The CDR3 consists of 17 residues. The germline V gene has CDR1 SGHKS and CDR2 YYEKEE (reference sequence). The CDR3, as DNA: TGCGCCAGCAGCTCGCCTAGGGACAGGGCCTTTGAAAATACGCAGTACTTT. Translating gives CASSSPRDRAFENTQYF.

The chain is built from TRBV7-9 and TRBJ1-3, with D hard to call. Trimming took off 4 bases at V and 2 bases at J, with 9 bases between the two ends. CDR3 length equals 14 residues. Germline CDR1 and CDR2: SEHNR and FQNEAQ (reference sequence). CDR3 protein: CASSWALTGNTIYF. In nucleotides, the CDR3 is TGTGCCAGCAGCTGGGCTCTGACTGGAAACACCATATATTTT.

This clonotype was recorded at least ten times. The chain employs TRBV20-1 and TRBJ2-1; D ambiguous. CDR1 and CDR2 (germline): DFQATT, SNEGSKA (reference sequence). The V end lost 3 bases, the J end lost 3 bases, and 6 bases lay between the germline ends. The CDR3 length is 12 residues. The CDR3 spells CSASGSYNEQFF. CDR3 nucleotide sequence: TGCAGTGCTAGTGGCAGCTACAATGAGCAGTTCTTC.

This clonotype has a handful of counts. The J gene is TRBJ1-2, the V gene TRBV7-2; D perhaps matches TRBD1 (5 bases). The CDR3 has 14 amino acids. Per germline, CDR1 SGHTA and CDR2 FQGNSA. The V end was cut by 5 bases, the J end by 2 bases, with 12 bases between. In DNA, the CDR3 is TGTGCCAGCAGCCAGCCTGGACACAACTATGGCTACACCTTC. As protein: CASSQPGHNYGYTF.

This clonotype was observed a few times. V usage is TRBV20-1 and J usage is TRBJ1-2, with a tentative D call TRBD1 (5 bases). The CDR3 contains 15 residues. Trimming left V 6 bases short and J 4 bases short, with 21 bases between. Germline CDR1 DFQATT, CDR2 SNEGSKA (reference sequence). DNA for the CDR3: TGCAGTGCCAAGGACACACACCACGTCTCCTATGGCTACACCTTC. Its translation: CSAKDTHHVSYGYTF.

This clonotype was detected only a few times. The chain is built from TRBV3-1 and TRBJ2-7; 8 bases are a match to TRBD2. Germline V gene lookup returns CDR1 LGHDT and CDR2 YNNKEL (reference sequence). Unmatched junction bases numbered 3, after V lost 5 bases and J lost 3 bases. CDR3 length: 13 amino acids. The CDR3 sequence is CASSSRGGYEQYV. CDR3 coding DNA: TGTGCCAGCAGCTCACGGGGGGGCTACGAGCAGTACGTC.